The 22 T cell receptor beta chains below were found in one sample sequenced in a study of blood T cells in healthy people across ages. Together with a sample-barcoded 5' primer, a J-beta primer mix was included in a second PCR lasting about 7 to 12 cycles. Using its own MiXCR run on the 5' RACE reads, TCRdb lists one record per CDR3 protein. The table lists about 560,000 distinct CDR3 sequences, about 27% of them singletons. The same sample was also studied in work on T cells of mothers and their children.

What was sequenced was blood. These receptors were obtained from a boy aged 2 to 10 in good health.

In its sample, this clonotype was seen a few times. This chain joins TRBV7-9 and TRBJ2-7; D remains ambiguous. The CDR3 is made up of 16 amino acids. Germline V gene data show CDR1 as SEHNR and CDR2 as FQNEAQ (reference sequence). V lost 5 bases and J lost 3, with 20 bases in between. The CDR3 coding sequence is TGTGCCAGCAGCCTCATTCGCTGGACCTCCGACTACGAGCAGTACTTC. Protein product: CASSLIRWTSDYEQYF.

The CDR3 DNA follows: TGTGCCAGCAGCTTAAAACCGGGACATTCCTACGAGCAGTACTTC. This gives the protein CASSLKPGHSYEQYF. V is TRBV11-3 and J is TRBJ2-7; D is perhaps TRBD1 (6 bases). Trimming removed 2 bases from V and 1 base from J, with 12 bases in between. This CDR3 is built from 15 residues. The germline V gene encodes CDR1 SGHNT and CDR2 YENEEA.

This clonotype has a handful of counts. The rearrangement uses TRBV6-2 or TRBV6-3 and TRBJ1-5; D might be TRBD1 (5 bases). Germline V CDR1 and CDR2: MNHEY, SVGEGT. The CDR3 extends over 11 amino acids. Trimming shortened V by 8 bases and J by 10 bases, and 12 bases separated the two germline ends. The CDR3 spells CASGNRDPQHF. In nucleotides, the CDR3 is TGTGCCAGCGGGAACCGGGACCCCCAGCATTTT.

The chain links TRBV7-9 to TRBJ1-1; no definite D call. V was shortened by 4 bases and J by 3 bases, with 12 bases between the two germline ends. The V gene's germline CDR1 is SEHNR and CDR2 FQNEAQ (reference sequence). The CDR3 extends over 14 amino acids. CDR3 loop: CASSSGGPDTEAFF. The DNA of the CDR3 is TGTGCCAGCAGCTCGGGAGGACCTGACACTGAAGCTTTCTTT.

CDR3 coding DNA: TGTGCCAGCAGTGGGGTCAACCGGGAGACCCAGTACTTC. Its translation is CASSGVNRETQYF. The chain combines TRBV6-1 with TRBJ2-5; D not certain. Trimming stripped 4 bases from V and 5 bases from J, with 11 bases between. Germline V gene sequence: CDR1 MNHNS, CDR2 SASEGT. CDR3 size: 13 residues.

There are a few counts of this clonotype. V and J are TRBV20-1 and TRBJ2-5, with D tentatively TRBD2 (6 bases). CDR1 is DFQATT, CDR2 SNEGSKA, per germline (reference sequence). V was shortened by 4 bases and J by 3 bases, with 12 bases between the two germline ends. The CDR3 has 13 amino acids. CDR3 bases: TGCAGTGCTATCGGACTACTCAAAGAGACCCAGTACTTC. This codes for CSAIGLLKETQYF.

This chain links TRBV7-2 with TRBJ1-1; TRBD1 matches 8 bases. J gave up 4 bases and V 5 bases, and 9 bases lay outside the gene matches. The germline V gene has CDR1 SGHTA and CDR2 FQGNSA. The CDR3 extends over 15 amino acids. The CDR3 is CASSPGQGGSTEAFF. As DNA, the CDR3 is TGTGCCAGCAGCCCAGGACAGGGCGGGAGCACTGAAGCTTTCTTT.

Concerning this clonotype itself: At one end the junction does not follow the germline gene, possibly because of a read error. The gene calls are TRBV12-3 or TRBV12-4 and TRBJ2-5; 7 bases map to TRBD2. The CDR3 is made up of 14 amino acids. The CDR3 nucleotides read TGTGCCGGCAGTTTTGGGAGGGATCAAGAGACCCAGTACTTC. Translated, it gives CAGSFGRDQETQYF.

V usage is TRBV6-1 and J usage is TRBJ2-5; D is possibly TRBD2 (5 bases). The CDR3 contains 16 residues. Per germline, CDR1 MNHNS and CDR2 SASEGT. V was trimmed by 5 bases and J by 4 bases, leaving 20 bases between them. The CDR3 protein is CASSTAYRAAGETQYF. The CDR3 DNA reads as TGTGCCAGCAGTACAGCTTACCGGGCGGCGGGAGAGACCCAGTACTTC.

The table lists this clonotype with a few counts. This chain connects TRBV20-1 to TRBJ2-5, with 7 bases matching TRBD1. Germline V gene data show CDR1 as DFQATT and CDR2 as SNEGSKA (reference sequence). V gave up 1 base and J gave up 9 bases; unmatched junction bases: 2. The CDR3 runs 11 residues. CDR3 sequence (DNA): TGCAGTGCTAGAGCTCAGGGGGCCCAGTACTTC. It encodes CSARAQGAQYF.

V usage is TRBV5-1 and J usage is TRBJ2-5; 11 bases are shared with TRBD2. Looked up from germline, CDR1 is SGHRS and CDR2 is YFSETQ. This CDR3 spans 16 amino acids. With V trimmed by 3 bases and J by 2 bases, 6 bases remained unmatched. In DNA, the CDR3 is TGCGCCAGCAGCTCAGAGGCTAGCGGGGGGCAAGAGACCCAGTACTTC. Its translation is CASSSEASGGQETQYF. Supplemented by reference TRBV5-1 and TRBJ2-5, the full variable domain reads KAGVTQTPRYLIKTRGQQVTLSCSPISGHRSVSWYQQTPGQGLQFLFEYFSETQRNKGNFPGRFSGRQFSNSRSEMNVSTLELGDSALYLCASSSEASGGQETQYFGPGTRLLVL.

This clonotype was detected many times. The CDR3 nucleotides are TGCAGCGTTCCGGCGAATGTTCAAGAGACCCAGTACTTC. This gives the protein CSVPANVQETQYF. The chain links TRBV29-1 to TRBJ2-5; no firm D call. CDR1 is SQVTM, CDR2 ANQGSEA, per germline. The length of the CDR3 is 13 residues. The germline V and J ends were trimmed by 5 bases and 2 bases, with 12 bases remaining between them.

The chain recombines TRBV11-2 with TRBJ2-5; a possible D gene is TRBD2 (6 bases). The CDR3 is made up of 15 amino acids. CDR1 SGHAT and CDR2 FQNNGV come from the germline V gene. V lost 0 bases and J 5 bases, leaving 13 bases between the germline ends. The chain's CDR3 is CASSLDPRGGETQYF. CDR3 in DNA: TGTGCCAGCAGCTTAGATCCGCGGGGCGGGGAGACCCAGTACTTC.

The DNA of the CDR3 is TGTGCCATCAGAAGGACAGGGGGTGACCCTAATGAGCAGTTCTTC. Protein sequence: CAIRRTGGDPNEQFF. J is TRBJ2-7 and V is TRBV10-3, with 10 bases that match TRBD1. Matching the DNA end better, TRBJ2-1 makes the J call doubtful. The CDR3 has 15 residues. CDR1 is ENHRY and CDR2 is SYGVKD in the germline V gene.

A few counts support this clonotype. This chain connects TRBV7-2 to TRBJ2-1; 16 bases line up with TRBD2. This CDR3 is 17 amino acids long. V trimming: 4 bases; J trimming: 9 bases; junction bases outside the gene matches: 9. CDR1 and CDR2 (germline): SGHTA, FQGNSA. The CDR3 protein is CASSSPGLAGGPREQFF. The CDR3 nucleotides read TGTGCCAGCAGCTCCCCGGGACTAGCGGGGGGGCCGCGTGAGCAGTTCTTC.

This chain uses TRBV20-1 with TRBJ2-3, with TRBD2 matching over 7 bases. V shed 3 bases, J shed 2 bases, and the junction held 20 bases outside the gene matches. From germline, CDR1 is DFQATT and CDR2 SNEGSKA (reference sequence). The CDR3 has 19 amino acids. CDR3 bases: TGCAGTGCTAGTTCGCGGGGGTCACTGATACCGGGGTTCACAGATACGCAGTATTTT. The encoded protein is CSASSRGSLIPGFTDTQYF.

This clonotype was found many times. The CDR3 DNA sequence: TGTGCCAGCAGCTCCTACGGGGCCCAAGAAAATGAGCAGTTCTTC. As protein: CASSSYGAQENEQFF. The genes are TRBV5-5 and TRBJ2-1; D tentatively reads TRBD1 or TRBD2 (5 bases each). Germline V CDR1 and CDR2: SGHKS, YYEKEE (reference sequence). The CDR3 loop spans 15 amino acids. V was cut by 3 bases and J by 7 bases, with 17 bases left in between.

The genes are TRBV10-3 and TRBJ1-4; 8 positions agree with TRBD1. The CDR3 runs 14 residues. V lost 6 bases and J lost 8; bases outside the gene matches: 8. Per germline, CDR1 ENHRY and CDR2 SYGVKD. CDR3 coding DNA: TGTGCCATCAGACCCGGGACAGGTGACGAAAAACTGTTTTTT. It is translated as CAIRPGTGDEKLFF.

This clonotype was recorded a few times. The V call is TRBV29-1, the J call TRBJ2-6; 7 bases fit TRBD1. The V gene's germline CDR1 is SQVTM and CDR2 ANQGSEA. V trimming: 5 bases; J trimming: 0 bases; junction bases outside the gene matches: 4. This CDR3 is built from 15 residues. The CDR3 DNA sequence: TGCAGCGTTCGACAGGGAAGCTCTGGGGCCAACGTCCTGACTTTC. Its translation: CSVRQGSSGANVLTF.

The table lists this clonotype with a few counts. CDR3 amino acids: CARKGGSKGGELFF. The CDR3 bases are TGTGCCAGGAAGGGGGGGAGCAAAGGCGGGGAGCTGTTTTTT. This chain connects TRBV6-5 to TRBJ2-2, with a tentative D call TRBD2 (7 bases). The germline V and J ends were trimmed by 9 bases and 7 bases, with 18 bases remaining between them. This CDR3 region has 14 residues. CDR1 is MNHEY and CDR2 is SVGAGI in the germline V gene.

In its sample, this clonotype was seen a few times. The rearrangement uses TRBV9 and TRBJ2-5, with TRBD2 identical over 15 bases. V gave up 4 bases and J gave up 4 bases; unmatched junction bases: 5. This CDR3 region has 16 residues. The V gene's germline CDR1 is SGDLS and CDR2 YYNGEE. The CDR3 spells CASSSGTSGRRETQYF. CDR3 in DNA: TGTGCCAGCAGCTCCGGGACTAGCGGGAGGCGAGAGACCCAGTACTTC.

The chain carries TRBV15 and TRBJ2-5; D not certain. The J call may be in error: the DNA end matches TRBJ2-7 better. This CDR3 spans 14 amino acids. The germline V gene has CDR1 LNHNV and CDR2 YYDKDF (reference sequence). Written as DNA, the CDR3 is TGTGCCACCAGCTTTCGTTCCCCCAACTACGAGCAGTACTTC. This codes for CATSFRSPNYEQYF.